Below, one TCR beta chain is given with its context. The antigen remains undetermined. This sample was taken from a study of cytomegalovirus exposure and HLA in healthy donors. In the study overall: For the approximately 360 genotyped donors, 81% fell within the Caucasian-associated ancestry cluster.

Both 60 Vbeta primers and 13 Jbeta primers went into the PCR. In the authors' methods: Later analysis identified tens of millions of unique TCR beta chains, around 10 million shared. TCRdb keeps only in-frame clones here, not all; method: immunoSEQ multiplex PCR. V, J and clone size reflect that table, while D and trimming were determined from the DNA. The data hold about 200,000 clones, with 65% to 85% observed a single time. The CDR3 sequence is 15 residues long. Germline CDR1 SGHTA, CDR2 FQGTGA. Trimming cost V 5 bases and J 0 bases, with 8 bases left between them. Study outcomes and limitations: Available immune exposure information covered CMV serostatus only.

The J gene is TRBJ2-6, the V gene TRBV7-3; tentatively, D is TRBD2 (6 bases). Sequenced material: PBMCs. This clonotype was sampled from a woman between 25 and 40 years old in good health and CMV-seronegative. The CDR3 region is CASSAGGSGANVLTF. The DNA for the CDR3 is TGTGCCAGCAGCGCCGGGGGCTCTGGGGCCAACGTCCTGACTTTC.